Listed below are T cell receptor beta chains from one sample, sequenced in a study of beta chain features in type 1 diabetes. Sequenced by immunoSEQ multiplex PCR; TCRdb stores in-frame clones only, minus some. The sample shows hundreds of thousands of clones, around 16% of them seen only once. Sequenced: naive CD4+ T cells from blood. These receptors all stem from a man younger than 35 in good health. CDR3s include the opening cysteine and the closing phenylalanine or tryptophan. A D gene is named only where the DNA matches it firmly. Not every row has a clone size; where given, it reads once, few, many or a size class.

15	few	NA	TRBJ2-3	TRBV5-1	TGCGCCAGCAGCTACGGCGAAACAAGCACAGATACGCAGTATTTT	CASSYGETSTDTQYF
15	few	NA	TRBJ1-2	TRBV9	TGTGCCAGCAGCCCTACCCCTCAGGACTTCTATGGCTACACCTTC	CASSPTPQDFYGYTF
14	NA	NA	TRBJ2-1	TRBV7-7	TGTGCCAGCAGCCCCTTAGAGGGGAACAATGAGCAGTTCTTC	CASSPLEGNNEQFF
16	NA	NA	TRBJ2-3	TRBV5-1	TGCGCCAGCAGCTTGGGGACGTCCAAAGGCACAGATACGCAGTATTTT	CASSLGTSKGTDTQYF
17	few	TRBD1	TRBJ1-5	TRBV7-9	TGTGCCAGCAGCTTAGGACAGGGGGCGTTTGACAATCAGCCCCAGCATTTT	CASSLGQGAFDNQPQHF
15	NA	TRBD2	TRBJ2-1	TRBV19	TGTGCCAGTAGTATTGTAGCGGGCTACAACAATGAGCAGTTCTTC	CASSIVAGYNNEQFF
15	few	NA	TRBJ1-6	TRBV25-1	TGTGCCAGCAGTGAACCGCAGTGGTACAATTCACCCCTCCACTTT	CASSEPQWYNSPLHF
14	NA	NA	TRBJ2-7	TRBV27	TGTGCCAGCAGTTTACAGGTGATGCATGTCGAGCAGTACTTC	CASSLQVMHVEQYF
12	NA	NA	TRBJ2-2	TRBV9	TGTGCCAGCCGGTCTGGGGCCGGGGAGCTGTTTTTT	CASRSGAGELFF
14	once	TRBD1	TRBJ1-1	TRBV28	TGTGCCAGCAGGGGCCGGGACAGGGGACCTGAAGCTTTCTTT	CASRGRDRGPEAFF
15	NA	TRBD2	TRBJ2-5	TRBV4-3	TGCGCCAGCAGCCAAGCGGGGACTATACAAGAGACCCAGTACTTC	CASSQAGTIQETQYF
15	few	TRBD1	TRBJ2-7	TRBV5-6	TGTGCCAGCAGCCCTAGACAGGGCTACCCCTACGAGCAGTACTTC	CASSPRQGYPYEQYF
15	NA	NA	TRBJ2-2	TRBV5-1	TGCGCCAGCAGCTTGCTCGGGTCGAGCACCGGGGAGCTGTTTTTT	CASSLLGSSTGELFF
14	few	NA	TRBJ2-3	TRBV25-1	TGTGCCAGCAGTGAATCTCGCCTGTTACATACGCAGTATTTT	CASSESRLLHTQYF
13	NA	NA	TRBJ1-5	TRBV9	TGTGCCAGCAGCCAAGGGGGTGGTCAGCCCCAGCATTTT	CASSQGGGQPQHF
14	few	NA	TRBJ2-2	TRBV7-2	TGTGCCAGCAGCAATATCCGGCAGGCCGGGGAGCTGTTTTTT	CASSNIRQAGELFF
11	NA	NA	TRBJ2-7	TRBV27	TGTGCCAGCGGGAAGGTCATCGAGCAGTACTTC	CASGKVIEQYF
16	few	TRBD2	TRBJ2-1	TRBV25-1	TGTGCCAGCAGTGAGGGAGGGACCACTAGCTTGGATGAGCAGTTCTTC	CASSEGGTTSLDEQFF
15	NA	NA	TRBJ2-2	TRBV28	TGTGCCAGCAGCGCCCCCGGACAACGCACCGGGGAGCTGTTTTTT	CASSAPGQRTGELFF
15	NA	TRBD1	TRBJ2-7	TRBV6-1	TGTGCCAGCAGTGAAAGGGACAGGGGGCTCTACGAGCAGTACTTC	CASSERDRGLYEQYF
13	few	NA	TRBJ1-2	TRBV18	TGTGCCAGCTCCCCAGTGGCGGAGAGTTGGTACACCTTC	CASSPVAESWYTF
13	NA	NA	TRBJ1-1	TRBV11-3	TGTGCCAGCAGCGGAGCCCCGAACACTGAAGCTTTCTTT	CASSGAPNTEAFF
14	few	NA	TRBJ2-7	TRBV10-3	TGTGCCATCAGTAAGGGGACCGCGGCCTACGAGCAGTACTTC	CAISKGTAAYEQYF
15	NA	TRBD1	TRBJ1-2	TRBV18	TGTGCCAGCTCACCCACGACAGGGGACTACTATGGCTACACCTTC	CASSPTTGDYYGYTF
13	few	NA	TRBJ2-7	TRBV25-1	TGTGCCAGCAGTGGTGACAACTCCTACGAGCAGTACTTC	CASSGDNSYEQYF
13	NA	TRBD1	TRBJ1-5	TRBV30	TGTGCCTGCCACGGACAGGGGGAACAGCCCCAGCATTTT	CACHGQGEQPQHF
13	NA	NA	TRBJ1-1	TRBV4-3	TGCGCCAGCAGCCAAGAAAGGGGCACTGAAGCTTTCTTT	CASSQERGTEAFF
14	NA	TRBD1	TRBJ2-1	TRBV7-3	TGTGCCAGCAGCTCGAACAGGGGGCTGGGTGAGCAGTTCTTC	CASSSNRGLGEQFF
14	NA	NA	TRBJ1-5	TRBV7-9	TGTGCCAGCAGCTTAGACGGGCGCAATCAGCCCCAGCATTTT	CASSLDGRNQPQHF
17	NA	NA	TRBJ2-3	TRBV5-1	TGCGCCAGCAGCTCACTCGGGGGGCTTGGATCACAGGATACGCAGTATTTT	CASSSLGGLGSQDTQYF
13	few	NA	TRBJ2-1	TRBV5-1	TGCGCCAGCAGCCGGAGTACCGGCAATGAGCAGTTCTTC	CASSRSTGNEQFF
13	NA	NA	TRBJ2-1	TRBV19	TGTGCCAGTAGACTTTCTCCGGGACCCGAGCAGTTCTTC	CASRLSPGPEQFF
17	few	TRBD1	TRBJ1-5	TRBV18	TGTGCCAGCTCACCCACTGACAGGGGGCAGAGCAATCAGCCCCAGCATTTT	CASSPTDRGQSNQPQHF
14	NA	TRBD2	TRBJ2-3	TRBV28	TGTGCCAGCAGTACTACAGCGGGAGGGAGAACGCAGTATTTT	CASSTTAGGRTQYF